The 20 T cell receptor beta chains given below trace back to one sample, sequenced in a study of blood T cell repertoires in COVID-19. This table comes from immunoSEQ multiplex PCR, and its TCRdb copy is limited to in-frame clones, with some not included. This sample yields 350,000 to 550,000 clones, of which around 89% are seen a single time; approximately 4.3% belongs to the top ten. The sequencing input was peripheral blood. These receptors were taken from a woman in her twenties or thirties with acute or convalescent COVID-19.

This rearrangement joins TRBV21-1 to TRBJ1-5; whether TRBD1, the table's D call, matches the DNA was not checked. TRBV21-1 is assigned pseudogene status. The CDR3 totals 16 residues. CDR3 protein: CASLGRGYDSNQPQHF. DNA for the CDR3: TGTGCCAGCCTTGGCAGGGGTTATGATAGCAATCAGCCCCAGCATTTT.

The rearrangement uses TRBV10-1 and TRBJ2-3; 9 bases are a match to TRBD2. Losses at the gene ends were 4 bases for V and 6 bases for J; bases not matched to a gene: 5. The germline CDR1 and CDR2 sequences are WNHNN and SYGVQD (reference sequence). This CDR3 region has 14 residues. CDR3 amino acids: CASSGLAGLDTQYF. CDR3 DNA sequence: TGCGCCAGCAGTGGTCTAGCGGGGCTGGATACGCAGTATTTT.

J is TRBJ1-2 and V is TRBV30; D call uncertain. Per the germline V gene, CDR1 is GTSNPN and CDR2 is SVGIG (reference sequence). The CDR3 has 12 residues. V lost 3 bases and J lost 7, with 12 bases in between. In DNA form, the CDR3 reads TGTGCCTGGAGGGAGGACCGCCCTGGCTACACCTTC. Translation gives CAWREDRPGYTF.

There are a few counts of this clone. This sequence joins TRBV7-9 and TRBJ2-5; 10 bases line up with TRBD1. CDR3 size: 15 residues. Germline values: CDR1 SEHNR, CDR2 FQNEAQ (reference sequence). Germline trimming cut 2 bases from V and 6 bases from J; bases unmatched to any gene: 6. CDR3 residues: CASSLLTGGFQTQYF. CDR3 DNA: TGTGCCAGCAGCTTATTGACAGGGGGCTTTCAGACCCAGTACTTC. The whole variable domain, filled in from reference TRBV7-9 and TRBJ2-5, reads DTGVSQNPRHKITKRGQNVTFRCDPISEHNRLYWYRQTLGQGPEFLTYFQNEAQLEKSRLLSDRFSAERPKGSFSTLEIQRTEQGDSAMYLCASSLLTGGFQTQYFGPGTRLLVL.

This chain links TRBV7-9 with TRBJ2-1; the D gene is possibly TRBD2 (5 bases). CDR1 and CDR2 from the germline V gene are SEHNR and FQNEAQ (reference sequence). CDR3 size: 14 residues. The ends were cut back, 5 bases at V and 6 bases at J, with 14 bases in the middle. CDR3 loop: CASSLAGRPNEQFF. The CDR3 nucleotides read TGTGCCAGCAGCCTCGCGGGCAGGCCCAATGAGCAGTTCTTC. The entire variable domain, with the rest obtained from reference TRBV7-9 and TRBJ2-1, is as follows: DTGVSQNPRHKITKRGQNVTFRCDPISEHNRLYWYRQTLGQGPEFLTYFQNEAQLEKSRLLSDRFSAERPKGSFSTLEIQRTEQGDSAMYLCASSLAGRPNEQFFGPGTRLTVL.

This clone was observed a handful of times. Here the CDR3 reads CASSYPGTGSSSYEQYF. The CDR3 DNA sequence: TGTGCCAGCAGCTATCCCGGGACAGGTTCAAGCTCCTACGAGCAGTACTTC. The chain has TRBV7-8 and TRBJ2-7; 8 bases map to TRBD1. CDR3 length: 17 amino acids. Germline V gene data show CDR1 as SGHVS and CDR2 as FQNEAQ. V lost 4 bases to trimming and J lost 0 bases; unmatched junction nucleotides: 11. The complete variable domain, with remaining parts taken from reference TRBV7-8 and TRBJ2-7, reads GAGVSQSPRYKVAKRGQDVALRCDPISGHVSLFWYQQALGQGPEFLTYFQNEAQLDKSGLPSDRFFAERPEGSVSTLKIQRTQQEDSAVYLCASSYPGTGSSSYEQYFGPGTRLTVT.

V and J are TRBV24-1 and TRBJ2-5, with a possible D match to TRBD1 (5 bases). The CDR3 extends over 15 amino acids. Looked up from germline, CDR1 is KGHDR and CDR2 is SFDVKD. V was clipped by 4 bases and J by 2 bases, with 13 bases between them. The CDR3 loop is CATSDTHYRQETQYF. CDR3 nucleotide sequence: TGTGCCACCAGTGACACGCACTACAGGCAAGAGACCCAGTACTTC.

A few counts support this clone. This specimen includes other DNA sequences encoding the same CDR3. The genes are TRBV18 and TRBJ2-2; a weak D match, TRBD1 (5 bases). Germline CDR1 reads KGHSH; CDR2 reads LQKENI. This CDR3 has 13 amino acids. Trimming stripped 2 bases from V and 4 bases from J, with 5 bases between. This CDR3 reads CASSPDSTGELFF. CDR3 sequence (DNA): TGTGCCAGCTCACCAGACAGCACCGGGGAGCTGTTTTTT.

The chain employs TRBV4-1 and TRBJ2-5; D is uncertain. The CDR3 is 15 amino acids. Trimming took off 4 bases at V and 5 bases at J, with 17 bases between the two ends. Germline V gene sequence: CDR1 MGHRA, CDR2 YSYEKL. The CDR3: CASSRVLGGFETQYF. DNA of the CDR3: TGCGCCAGCAGCCGAGTCCTCGGTGGTTTCGAGACCCAGTACTTC.

This chain links TRBV28 with TRBJ1-4, with D hard to call. Germline V lookup: CDR1 MDHEN, CDR2 SYDVKM. The CDR3 contains 11 residues. V dropped 3 bases and J dropped 7 bases, with 3 bases sitting between them. The CDR3 region is CASSFREKLFF. The CDR3 DNA follows: TGTGCCAGCAGTTTTCGTGAAAAACTGTTTTTT.

The gene calls are TRBV27 and TRBJ2-5; a possible D gene is TRBD1 (6 bases). V lost 6 bases to trimming and J lost 0 bases, with 11 bases between them. The CDR3 has 14 amino acids. Germline V gives CDR1 MNHEY, CDR2 SMNVEV (reference sequence). The DNA for the CDR3 is TGTGCCAGCAGCCCTGGACAGAACCAAGAGACCCAGTACTTC. Translated, it gives CASSPGQNQETQYF.

This clone occurred once. The rearrangement links TRBV19 to TRBJ2-7; maybe TRBD2 (5 bases). The length of the CDR3 is 15 residues. From germline, CDR1 is LNHDA and CDR2 SQIVND (reference sequence). Trimming shortened V by 6 bases and J by 1 base, and 16 bases separated the two germline ends. CDR3 protein: CASSAQFAGSYEQYF. The DNA for the CDR3 is TGTGCCAGTAGCGCCCAGTTCGCGGGTTCCTACGAGCAGTACTTC.

The chain combines TRBV5-1 with TRBJ1-4; D uncertain. Trimming left V 3 bases short and J 0 bases short, with 9 bases between. This CDR3 has 15 residues. Germline V CDR1 and CDR2: SGHRS, YFSETQ. In DNA form, the CDR3 reads TGCGCCAGCAGCTCTACTAGGGCAACTAATGAAAAACTGTTTTTT. This sequence encodes CASSSTRATNEKLFF.

The chain joins TRBV5-1 to TRBJ2-1, with 9 nucleotides matching TRBD2. J gave up 0 bases and V 5 bases, and 12 bases lay outside the gene matches. CDR3 length equals 18 residues. Germline V CDR1 and CDR2: SGHRS, YFSETQ. CDR3 amino acids: CASSREEGGGASYNEQFF. The CDR3 nucleotides are TGCGCCAGCAGTCGGGAGGAAGGCGGGGGGGCCTCCTACAATGAGCAGTTCTTC.

The chain recombines TRBV2 with TRBJ1-1; a weak D match, TRBD1 (5 bases). CDR3 length: 14 amino acids. Between the trimmed V and J ends, which lost 2 bases and 7 bases, there was a span of 14 bases. Germline V gene data show CDR1 as SNHLY and CDR2 as FYNNEI. The CDR3 reads CASSEQGIPNEAFF. In DNA, the CDR3 is TGTGCCAGCAGTGAACAGGGAATCCCTAATGAAGCTTTCTTT.

The gene calls are TRBV20-1 and TRBJ2-7; tentatively, D is TRBD2 (6 bases). CDR1 and CDR2 from the germline V gene are DFQATT and SNEGSKA (reference sequence). Trimming shortened V by 3 bases and J by 7 bases, and 13 bases separated the two germline ends. This CDR3 contains 12 residues. The chain's CDR3 is CSASRGVGEQYF. Here the CDR3 DNA reads TGCAGTGCTAGTCGCGGGGTAGGGGAGCAGTACTTC.

V gene TRBV7-2 combines with J gene TRBJ1-2; TRBD1 might be the D (6 bases). Germline V gene data show CDR1 as SGHTA and CDR2 as FQGNSA. V lost 2 bases to trimming and J lost 7 bases, with 11 bases between them. CDR3 size: 13 residues. The CDR3 DNA reads as TGTGCCAGCAGCTTAATACAGGGAAGTGGCTACACCTTC. Translating it yields CASSLIQGSGYTF.

The chain recombines TRBV4-1 with TRBJ1-2; 8 bases align to TRBD1. Germline CDR1 is MGHRA and CDR2 is YSYEKL. This CDR3 contains 13 residues. V was clipped by 3 bases and J by 5 bases; unmatched bases: 2. The CDR3 DNA sequence: TGCGCCAGCAGCCACAGGGGGCTTTATGGCTACACCTTC. This translates into CASSHRGLYGYTF.

The chain is built from TRBV3-1 (or the pseudogene TRBV3-2) and TRBJ2-1, with TRBD2 identical over 8 bases. This CDR3 is 16 amino acids long. Germline V CDR1 and CDR2: LGHDT, YNNKEL (reference sequence). J was trimmed by 0 bases and V by 4 bases; bases with no gene match: 5. In DNA form, the CDR3 reads TGTGCCAGCAGCCGTTTAGCGGGGCCCTCCTACAATGAGCAGTTCTTC. It codes for CASSRLAGPSYNEQFF.

As DNA, the CDR3 is TGTGCCAGCAGCCGGACAGCTAGCGGTCAGCCCCAGCATTTT. It codes for CASSRTASGQPQHF. The chain is built from TRBV9 and TRBJ1-5; TRBD1 might be the D (6 bases). CDR3 length: 14 residues. With 4 bases removed from V and 6 bases from J, the gap between germline ends came to 14 bases. From germline, CDR1 is SGDLS and CDR2 YYNGEE.